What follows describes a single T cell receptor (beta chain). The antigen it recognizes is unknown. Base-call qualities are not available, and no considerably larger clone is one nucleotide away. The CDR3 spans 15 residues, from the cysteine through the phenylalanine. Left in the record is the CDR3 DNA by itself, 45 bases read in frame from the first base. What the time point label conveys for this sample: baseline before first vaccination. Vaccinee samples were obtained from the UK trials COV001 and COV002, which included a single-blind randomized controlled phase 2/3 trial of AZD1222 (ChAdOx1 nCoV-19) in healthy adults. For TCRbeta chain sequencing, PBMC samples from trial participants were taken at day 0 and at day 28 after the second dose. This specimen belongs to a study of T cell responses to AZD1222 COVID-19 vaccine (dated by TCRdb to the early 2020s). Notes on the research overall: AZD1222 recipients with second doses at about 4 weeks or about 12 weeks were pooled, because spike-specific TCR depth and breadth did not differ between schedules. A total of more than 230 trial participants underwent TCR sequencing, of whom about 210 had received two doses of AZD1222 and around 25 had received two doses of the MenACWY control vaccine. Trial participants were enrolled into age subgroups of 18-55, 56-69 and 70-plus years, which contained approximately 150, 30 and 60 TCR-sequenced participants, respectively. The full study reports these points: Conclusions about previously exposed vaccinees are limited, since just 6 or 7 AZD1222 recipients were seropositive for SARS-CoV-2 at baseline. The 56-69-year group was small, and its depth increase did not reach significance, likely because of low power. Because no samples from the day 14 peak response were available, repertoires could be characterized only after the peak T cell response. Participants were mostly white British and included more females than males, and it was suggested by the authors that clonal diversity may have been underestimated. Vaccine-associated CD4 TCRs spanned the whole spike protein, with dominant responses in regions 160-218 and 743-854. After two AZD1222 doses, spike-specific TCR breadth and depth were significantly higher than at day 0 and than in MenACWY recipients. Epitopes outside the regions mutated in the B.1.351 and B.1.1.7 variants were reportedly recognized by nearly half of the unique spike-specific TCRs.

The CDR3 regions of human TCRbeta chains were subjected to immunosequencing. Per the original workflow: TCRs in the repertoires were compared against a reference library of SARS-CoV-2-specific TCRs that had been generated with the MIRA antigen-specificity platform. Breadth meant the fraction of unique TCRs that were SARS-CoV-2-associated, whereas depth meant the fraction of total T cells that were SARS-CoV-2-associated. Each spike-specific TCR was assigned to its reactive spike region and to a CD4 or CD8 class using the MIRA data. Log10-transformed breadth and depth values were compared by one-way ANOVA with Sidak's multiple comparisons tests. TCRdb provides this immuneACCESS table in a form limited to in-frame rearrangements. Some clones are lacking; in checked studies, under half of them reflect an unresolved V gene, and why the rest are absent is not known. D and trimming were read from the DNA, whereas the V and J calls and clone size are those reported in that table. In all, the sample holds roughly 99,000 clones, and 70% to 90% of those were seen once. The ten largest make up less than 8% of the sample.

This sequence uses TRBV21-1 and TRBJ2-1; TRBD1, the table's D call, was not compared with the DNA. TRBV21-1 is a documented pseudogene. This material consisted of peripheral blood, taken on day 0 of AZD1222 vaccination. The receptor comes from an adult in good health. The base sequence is TGTGCCAGCCTTCGACAGGTCCAAGCGCTTAATGAGCAGTTCTTC. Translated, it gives CASLRQVQALNEQFF.